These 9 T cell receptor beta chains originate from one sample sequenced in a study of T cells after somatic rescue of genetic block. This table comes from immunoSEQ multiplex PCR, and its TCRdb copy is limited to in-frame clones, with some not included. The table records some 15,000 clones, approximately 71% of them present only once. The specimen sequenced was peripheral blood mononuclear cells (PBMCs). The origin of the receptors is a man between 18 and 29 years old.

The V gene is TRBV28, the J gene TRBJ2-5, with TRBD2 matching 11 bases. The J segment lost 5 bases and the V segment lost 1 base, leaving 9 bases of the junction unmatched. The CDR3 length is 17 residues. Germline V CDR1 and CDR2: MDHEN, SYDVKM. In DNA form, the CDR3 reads TGTGCCAGCAGTTTATTCCGTCCCACTAGCGGGAGTGAGACCCAGTACTTC. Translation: CASSLFRPTSGSETQYF.

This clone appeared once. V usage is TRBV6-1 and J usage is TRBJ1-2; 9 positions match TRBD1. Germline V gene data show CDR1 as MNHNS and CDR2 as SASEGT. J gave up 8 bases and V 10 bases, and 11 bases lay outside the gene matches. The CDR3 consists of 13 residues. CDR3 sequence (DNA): TGTGCCATCGCCTGGGACAGGGCCTCGGGCTACACCTTC. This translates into CAIAWDRASGYTF.

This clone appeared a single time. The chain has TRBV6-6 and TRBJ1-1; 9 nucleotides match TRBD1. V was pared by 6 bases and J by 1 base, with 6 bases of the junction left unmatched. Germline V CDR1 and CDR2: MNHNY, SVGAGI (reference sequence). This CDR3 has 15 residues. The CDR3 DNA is TGTGCCAGCAGCTTTAGGACAGGGGCGAACACTGAAGCTTTCTTT. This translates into CASSFRTGANTEAFF.

CDR3: CASSLQGIMNTEAFF. The CDR3 nucleotides read TGTGCCAGCAGCTTACAGGGGATTATGAACACTGAAGCTTTCTTT. The V call is TRBV7-8, the J call TRBJ1-1, with a possible D match to TRBD1 (6 bases). This CDR3 contains 15 residues. V was trimmed by 2 bases and J by 0 bases, leaving 10 bases between them. CDR1 SGHVS and CDR2 FQNEAQ come from the germline V gene.

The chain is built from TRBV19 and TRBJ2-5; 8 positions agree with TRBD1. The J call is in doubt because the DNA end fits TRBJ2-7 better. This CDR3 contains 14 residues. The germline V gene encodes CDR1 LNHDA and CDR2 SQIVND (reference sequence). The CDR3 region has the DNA TGTGCCAGTAGCTTCAGGGGGCCCAACTACGAGCAGTACTTC. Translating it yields CASSFRGPNYEQYF.

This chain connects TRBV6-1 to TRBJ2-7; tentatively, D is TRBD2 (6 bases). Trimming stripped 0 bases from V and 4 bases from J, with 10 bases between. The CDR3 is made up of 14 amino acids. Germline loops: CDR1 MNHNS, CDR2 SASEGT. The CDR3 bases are TGTGCCAGCAGTGAAGCCGTTAGCGGATACGAGCAGTACTTC. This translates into CASSEAVSGYEQYF.

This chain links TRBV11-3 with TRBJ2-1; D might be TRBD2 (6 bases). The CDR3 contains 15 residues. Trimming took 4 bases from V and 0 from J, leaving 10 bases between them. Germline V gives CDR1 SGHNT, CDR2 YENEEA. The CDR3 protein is CASSWGGFSYNEQFF. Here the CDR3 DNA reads TGTGCCAGCAGCTGGGGAGGATTCTCCTACAATGAGCAGTTCTTC.

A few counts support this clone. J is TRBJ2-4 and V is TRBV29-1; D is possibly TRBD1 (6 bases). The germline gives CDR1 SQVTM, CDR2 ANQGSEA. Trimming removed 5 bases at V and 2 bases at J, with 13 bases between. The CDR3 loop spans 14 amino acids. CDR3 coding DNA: TGCAGCGTTCAGTCAACAGGGACCAAAAACATTCAGTACTTC. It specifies CSVQSTGTKNIQYF. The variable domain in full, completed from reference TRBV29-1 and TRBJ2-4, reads SAVISQKPSRDICQRGTSLTIQCQVDSQVTMMFWYRQQPGQSLTLIATANQGSEATYESGFVIDKFPISRPNLTFSTLTVSNMSPEDSSIYLCSVQSTGTKNIQYFGAGTRLSVL.

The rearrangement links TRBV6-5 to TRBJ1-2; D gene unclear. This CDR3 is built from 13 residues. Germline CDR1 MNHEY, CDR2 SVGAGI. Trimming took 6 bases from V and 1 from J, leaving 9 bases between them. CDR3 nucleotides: TGTGCCAGCAGCGAACGCTTTAACTATGGCTACACCTTC. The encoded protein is CASSERFNYGYTF.